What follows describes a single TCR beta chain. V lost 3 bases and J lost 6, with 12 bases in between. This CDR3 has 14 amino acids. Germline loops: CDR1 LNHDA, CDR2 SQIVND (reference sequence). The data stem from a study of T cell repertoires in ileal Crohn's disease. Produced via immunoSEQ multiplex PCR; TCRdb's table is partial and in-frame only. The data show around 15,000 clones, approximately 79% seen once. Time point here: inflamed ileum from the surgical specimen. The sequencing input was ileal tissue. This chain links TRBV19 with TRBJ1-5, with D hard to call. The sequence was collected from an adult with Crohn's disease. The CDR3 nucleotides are TGTGCCAGTAGTATTTATAGAGAGAGTCAGCCCCAGCATTTT. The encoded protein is CASSIYRESQPQHF.